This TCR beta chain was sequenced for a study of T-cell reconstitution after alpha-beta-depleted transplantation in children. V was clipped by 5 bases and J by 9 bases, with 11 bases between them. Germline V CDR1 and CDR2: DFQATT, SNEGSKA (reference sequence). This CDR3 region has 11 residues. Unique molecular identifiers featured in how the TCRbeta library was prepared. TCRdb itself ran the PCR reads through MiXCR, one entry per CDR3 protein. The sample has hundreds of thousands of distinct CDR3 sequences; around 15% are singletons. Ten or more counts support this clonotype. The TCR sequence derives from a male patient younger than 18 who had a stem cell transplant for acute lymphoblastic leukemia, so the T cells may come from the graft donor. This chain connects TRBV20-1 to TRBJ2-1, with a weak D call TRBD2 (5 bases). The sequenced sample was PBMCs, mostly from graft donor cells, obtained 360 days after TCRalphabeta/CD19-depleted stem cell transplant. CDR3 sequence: CSAPLVSEQFF. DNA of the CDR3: TGCAGTGCTCCACTAGTCAGTGAGCAGTTCTTC.